A single sample gave rise to the 19 T cell receptor beta chains below, sequenced in a study of Ad26.COV2.S vaccination and SARS-CoV-2 variants. Produced via immunoSEQ multiplex PCR; TCRdb's table is partial and in-frame only. The sample carries some 180,000 clones, 70% to 90% recorded once. The source was peripheral blood, collected after recovery from COVID-19. Source of these receptors: a human donor who had recovered from COVID-19.

This clone was observed a single time. This chain uses TRBV7-2 with TRBJ1-2; D uncertain. The ends were cut back, 8 bases at V and 0 bases at J, with 10 bases in the middle. The CDR3 runs to 13 residues. CDR1 SGHTA and CDR2 FQGNSA come from the germline V gene. CDR3 sequence reads: CASGRLANYGYTF. The CDR3 nucleotides are TGTGCCAGCGGGAGGTTAGCTAACTATGGCTACACCTTC. The full variable domain, completed using reference TRBV7-2 and TRBJ1-2, is GAGVSQSPSNKVTEKGKDVELRCDPISGHTALYWYRQSLGQGLEFLIYFQGNSAPDKSGLPSDRFSAERTGGSVSTLTIQRTQQEDSAVYLCASGRLANYGYTFGSGTRLTVV.

This chain joins TRBV5-1 and TRBJ2-2, with TRBD1 matching over 7 bases. The V gene's germline CDR1 is SGHRS and CDR2 YFSETQ. The CDR3 is 16 residues long. The junction had 7 bases not matched to a gene; V was cut back by 4 bases and J by 1 base. The CDR3 loop reads CASSAQGVENTGELFF. DNA of the CDR3: TGCGCCAGCAGCGCGCAGGGGGTAGAGAACACCGGGGAGCTGTTTTTT.

This sequence joins TRBV5-1 and TRBJ2-5; tentatively, D is TRBD1 (6 bases). Germline values: CDR1 SGHRS, CDR2 YFSETQ. The V end was cut by 3 bases, the J end by 3 bases, with 21 bases between. This CDR3 contains 17 residues. The DNA for the CDR3 is TGCGCCAGCAGCTCTCTGCCGCACGGGACATCCGAAGAGACCCAGTACTTC. The encoded protein is CASSSLPHGTSEETQYF.

The V call is TRBV11-3, the J call TRBJ2-1; TRBD2 agrees at 7 bases. CDR3 size: 17 residues. Per the germline V gene, CDR1 is SGHNT and CDR2 is YENEEA. The V gene end was trimmed by 0 bases and the J gene end by 5 bases; junction bases not matched to a gene: 10. The CDR3 reads CASSLDKSSGTDNEQFF. As DNA, the CDR3 is TGTGCCAGCAGCTTAGATAAATCCAGCGGGACTGACAATGAGCAGTTCTTC.

J is TRBJ1-1 and V is TRBV27; weak D call: TRBD1 (5 bases). The CDR3 length is 16 residues. V lost 2 bases and J 3 bases, leaving 16 bases between the germline ends. In germline, CDR1 is MNHEY, CDR2 SMNVEV (reference sequence). The CDR3 bases are TGTGCCAGCAGTTTAGGGGAGGGGAGGCGAGACACTGAAGCTTTCTTT. Its protein product is CASSLGEGRRDTEAFF.

The chain joins TRBV10-1 to TRBJ2-7, with D perhaps matching TRBD1 or TRBD2 (5 bases each). This CDR3 has 14 amino acids. Between the trimmed V and J ends, which lost 11 bases and 7 bases, there was a span of 24 bases. Germline V gene data show CDR1 as WNHNN and CDR2 as SYGVQD (reference sequence). CDR3 DNA: TGCGCCGCCGCCCCCGGGACGGACTTTAGGGAGCAGTACTTC. This translates into CAAAPGTDFREQYF.

The chain has TRBV18 and TRBJ2-4; 8 bases map to TRBD2. The germline CDR1 and CDR2 sequences are KGHSH and LQKENI. After removal of 3 bases from V and 6 bases from J, the junction contained 10 bases not matched to a gene. The CDR3 loop spans 16 amino acids. The CDR3 DNA is TGTGCCAGCTCACCTCAGCGGGTCCGGGGGGGAAACATTCAGTACTTC. Its protein is CASSPQRVRGGNIQYF. The complete variable domain, with remaining parts taken from reference TRBV18 and TRBJ2-4, reads NAGVMQNPRHLVRRRGQEARLRCSPMKGHSHVYWYRQLPEEGLKFMVYLQKENIIDESGMPKERFSAEFPKEGPSILRIQQVVRGDSAAYFCASSPQRVRGGNIQYFGAGTRLSVL.

The chain joins TRBV18 to TRBJ2-7, with 7 nucleotides matching TRBD1. V was clipped by 6 bases and J by 5 bases; unmatched bases: 7. The CDR3 sequence is 13 residues long. In germline, CDR1 is KGHSH, CDR2 LQKENI. CDR3 loop: CASSQSGGNEQYF. DNA for the CDR3: TGTGCCAGCTCCCAATCAGGGGGAAACGAGCAGTACTTC.

The chain has TRBV7-8 and TRBJ2-5; D remains ambiguous. Germline V CDR1 and CDR2: SGHVS, FQNEAQ. This CDR3 comprises 14 residues. Trimming pared 8 bases from V and 9 bases from J, leaving 22 bases between. CDR3 bases: TGTGCCAGCTGGCCCTTCTCCGCCCGAGGCCCCCAGTACTTC. This encodes CASWPFSARGPQYF.

Only one count was recorded for this clone. The V and J genes are TRBV6-1 and TRBJ2-3; D unresolved. Trimming stripped 0 bases from V and 5 bases from J, with 12 bases between. CDR1 is MNHNS, CDR2 SASEGT, per germline. The CDR3 is 15 amino acids. CDR3 region: CASSEAPSSGDTQYF. The CDR3 DNA is TGTGCCAGCAGTGAAGCTCCCAGCAGTGGAGATACGCAGTATTTT.

J is TRBJ1-1 and V is TRBV4-1; TRBD1 might be the D (5 bases). Trimming pared 0 bases from V and 7 bases from J, leaving 6 bases between. Germline CDR1 MGHRA, CDR2 YSYEKL. CDR3 length: 12 residues. The CDR3 nucleotides are TGCGCCAGCAGCCAAGAAGGGGTTGAAGCTTTCTTT. Translating it yields CASSQEGVEAFF.

The V and J genes are TRBV18 and TRBJ1-1; maybe TRBD1 (6 bases). Between the trimmed V and J ends, which lost 3 bases and 5 bases, there was a span of 13 bases. Germline V gene lookup returns CDR1 KGHSH and CDR2 LQKENI. The CDR3 contains 14 residues. As DNA, the CDR3 is TGTGCCAGCTCACCTGCAGGGGTGGGAACTGAAGCTTTCTTT. Residues: CASSPAGVGTEAFF.

The V gene is TRBV3-1 (or the pseudogene TRBV3-2), the J gene TRBJ2-3; no definite D call. The CDR3 is made up of 15 amino acids. The germline CDR1 and CDR2 sequences are LGHDT and YNNKEL (reference sequence). V lost 3 bases and J 0 bases, leaving 10 bases between the germline ends. The CDR3 sequence is CASSHTTGSTDTQYF. As DNA, the CDR3 is TGTGCCAGCAGCCATACCACTGGTAGCACAGATACGCAGTATTTT.

This rearrangement joins TRBV7-2 to TRBJ2-5; TRBD2 agrees at 11 bases. Germline CDR1 SGHTA, CDR2 FQGNSA. This CDR3 region has 17 residues. V lost 5 bases and J lost 2; bases outside the gene matches: 10. For the CDR3, the DNA is TGTGCCAGCAGCAACACCGTACTAGCGGGGGAGCAAGAGACCCAGTACTTC. Protein: CASSNTVLAGEQETQYF. Supplemented by reference TRBV7-2 and TRBJ2-5, the full variable domain reads GAGVSQSPSNKVTEKGKDVELRCDPISGHTALYWYRQSLGQGLEFLIYFQGNSAPDKSGLPSDRFSAERTGGSVSTLTIQRTQQEDSAVYLCASSNTVLAGEQETQYFGPGTRLLVL.

This chain connects TRBV6-2 or TRBV6-3 to TRBJ1-5; D is unclear. This CDR3 region has 11 residues. CDR1 and CDR2 (germline): MNHEY, SVGEGT. Trimming pared 2 bases from V and 6 bases from J, leaving 2 bases between. The CDR3 spells CASSYPQPQHF. The CDR3 DNA follows: TGTGCCAGCAGTTACCCTCAGCCCCAGCATTTT.

This rearrangement joins TRBV19 to TRBJ2-1, with D unclear. The CDR3 loop spans 15 amino acids. V was pared by 1 base and J by 4 bases, with 11 bases between. CDR1 and CDR2 from the germline V gene are LNHDA and SQIVND (reference sequence). Written as DNA, the CDR3 is TGTGCCAGTAGTATAGTTGGCCCCAGTTACAATGAGCAGTTCTTC. Translation gives CASSIVGPSYNEQFF.

This clone was counted ten times or more. In DNA form, the CDR3 reads TGTGCCAGTAGTTCGACAGTCGTACAGCCCCAGCATTTT. Protein sequence: CASSSTVVQPQHF. This chain joins TRBV19 and TRBJ1-5, with a tentative D call TRBD1 (5 bases). The CDR3 spans 13 residues. Germline assignment: CDR1 LNHDA and CDR2 SQIVND (reference sequence). V lost 5 bases to trimming and J lost 7 bases, with 12 bases between them.

J is TRBJ2-5 and V is TRBV4-2; 8 bases are shared with TRBD1. The trim removed 1 base at V and 2 bases at J, leaving 3 bases unmatched. The CDR3 runs 15 residues. From germline, CDR1 is LGHNA and CDR2 YNFKEQ. CDR3 amino acids: CASSQVRGRQETQYF. DNA for the CDR3: TGTGCCAGCAGCCAAGTCAGGGGGCGTCAAGAGACCCAGTACTTC.

The chain uses TRBV4-1 and TRBJ2-1; TRBD2 matches 9 bases. J gave up 4 bases and V 0 bases, and 4 bases lay outside the gene matches. CDR3 length equals 16 residues. Germline values: CDR1 MGHRA, CDR2 YSYEKL. The CDR3 bases are TGCGCCAGCAGCCAAGAAAAGACTAGCGGTTACAATGAGCAGTTCTTC. It is translated as CASSQEKTSGYNEQFF.